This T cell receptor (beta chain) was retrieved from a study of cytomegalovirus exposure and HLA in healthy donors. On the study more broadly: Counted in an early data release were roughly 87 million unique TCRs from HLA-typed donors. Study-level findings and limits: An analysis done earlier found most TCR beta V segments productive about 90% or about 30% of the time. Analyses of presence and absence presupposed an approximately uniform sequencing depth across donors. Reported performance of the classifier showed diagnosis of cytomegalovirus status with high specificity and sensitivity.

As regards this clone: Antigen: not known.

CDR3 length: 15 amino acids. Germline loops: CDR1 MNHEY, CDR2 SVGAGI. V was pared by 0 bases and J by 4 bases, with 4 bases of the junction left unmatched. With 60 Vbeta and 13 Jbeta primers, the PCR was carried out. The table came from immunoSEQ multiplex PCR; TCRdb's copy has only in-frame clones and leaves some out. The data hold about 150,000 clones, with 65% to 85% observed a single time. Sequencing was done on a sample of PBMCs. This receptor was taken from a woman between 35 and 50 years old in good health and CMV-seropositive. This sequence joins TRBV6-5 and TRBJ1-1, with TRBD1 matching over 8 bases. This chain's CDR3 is CASSYSTGVVTEAFF. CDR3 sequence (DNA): TGTGCCAGCAGTTACTCGACAGGGGTTGTCACTGAAGCTTTCTTT.